This T cell receptor (beta chain) originates from a study of T cells in Graves' hyperthyroidism and ophthalmopathy. The study, taken as a whole, reports: Most thyroid clonotypes expanded above 0.001 were also detected in blood.

Using RNA transcripts as the source, TCR beta CDR3 regions were amplified. The primer set for the first-round RT-PCR of the TCR CDR3 was HTBI. TCRdb reprocessed the multiplex PCR reads via MiXCR and lists one record per CDR3 protein. This sample has approximately 400,000 distinct CDR3 sequences, with 18% found just once. Remarks on this clonotype: What it recognizes is unknown. Germline is not matched at one junction end, which may reflect a read error.

The TCR sequence derives from a man between 18 and 29 years old with Graves' ophthalmopathy. The sample taken for sequencing was blood.

The CDR3 bases are TGTGCCAACAGCTTAGCCGGACAGATAAATTCACCCCTCCACTTT. Translated: CANSLAGQINSPLHF. The chain couples TRBV7-3 to TRBJ1-6; maybe TRBD1 (6 bases). The CDR3 is 15 residues long. The germline CDR1 and CDR2 sequences are SGHTA and FQGTGA.